One sample yielded the 3 T cell receptor beta chains listed below, sequenced in a study of shared T cell receptors in the human thymus. The table came from immunoSEQ multiplex PCR; TCRdb's copy has only in-frame clones and leaves some out. The sample lists 600,000 to 900,000 clones; 70% to 90% were seen once. These same records also appear under a second study, on human thymus T cells.

Input material: thymocytes. The receptors here all came from a girl less than two years old with a congenital heart defect.

The genes are TRBV12-5 and TRBJ2-5, with 8 bases that match TRBD1. Losses at the gene ends were 6 bases for V and 3 bases for J; bases not matched to a gene: 9. This CDR3 contains 15 residues. Germline CDR1 is LGHNT and CDR2 is FRNRAP. DNA for the CDR3: TGTGCTAGTGGCAAGACAGGGGAAGTGGAAGAGACCCAGTACTTC. This translates into CASGKTGEVEETQYF.

The V gene is TRBV7-6, the J gene TRBJ1-5, with D possibly matching TRBD1 (6 bases). CDR1 SGHVS and CDR2 FNYEAQ come from the germline V gene. Trimming took off 5 bases at V and 7 bases at J, with 15 bases between the two ends. The length of the CDR3 is 14 residues. The CDR3 loop is CASSPPGAGQPQHF. For the CDR3, the DNA is TGTGCCAGCAGCCCCCCAGGGGCCGGACAGCCCCAGCATTTT.

This chain joins TRBV5-8 and TRBJ2-3; D ambiguous. The germline V gene encodes CDR1 SGHTS and CDR2 YDEGEE. Trimming removed 4 bases from V and 4 bases from J, with 13 bases in between. This CDR3 contains 14 residues. The CDR3 DNA reads TGTGCCAGCAGCCCTTACGGGTTAGCAGATACGCAGTATTTT. It codes for CASSPYGLADTQYF.